These 11 T cell receptor beta chains were sequenced from one sample in a study of blood T cell repertoires in COVID-19. TCRdb keeps only in-frame clones here, not all; method: immunoSEQ multiplex PCR. The top ten clones hold approximately 3.6% of a sample with a few hundred thousand clones, 85% of them seen once. The sequencing sample was made of peripheral blood. These receptors originate from a woman aged 18-29 years with acute or convalescent COVID-19.

The rearrangement joins TRBV10-2 to TRBJ1-5, with D uncertain. The CDR3 is 15 residues long. V lost 6 bases, J lost 6 bases, and 18 bases lay in between. Germline-derived CDR1 and CDR2 are WSHSY and SAAADI. CDR3 sequence (DNA): TGCGCCAGCAGCTCCCCTCTGGAGGGTAGTCAGCCCCAGCATTTT. It encodes CASSSPLEGSQPQHF.

This chain uses TRBV3-1 (or the pseudogene TRBV3-2) with TRBJ1-1; 8 positions agree with TRBD1. This CDR3 has 14 amino acids. Trimming took 4 bases from V and 7 from J; bases not matched to a gene: 8. Germline V gene sequence: CDR1 LGHDT, CDR2 YNNKEL (reference sequence). This CDR3 reads CASSRSGQDGEAFF. The DNA of the CDR3 is TGTGCCAGCAGCCGGTCGGGACAGGACGGTGAAGCTTTCTTT.

The chain joins TRBV7-9 to TRBJ1-1; D gene ambiguous. The CDR3 sequence is 14 residues long. Germline CDR1 and CDR2: SEHNR and FQNEAQ (reference sequence). Trimming cost V 1 base and J 4 bases, with 10 bases left between them. The CDR3 region is CASSLVELGTEAFF. CDR3 nucleotides: TGTGCCAGCAGCTTAGTCGAGCTCGGCACTGAAGCTTTCTTT.

This chain connects TRBV29-1 to TRBJ2-7; the D is unclear. V was shortened by 6 bases and J by 2 bases, with 14 bases between the two germline ends. The CDR3 totals 13 residues. In germline, CDR1 is SQVTM, CDR2 ANQGSEA. DNA of the CDR3: TGCAGCGTAAGTGGCAGCGCAACCTACGAGCAGTACTTC. Encoded protein: CSVSGSATYEQYF.

CDR3 amino acids: CSVEAVRREGYEQYF. CDR3 bases: TGCAGCGTTGAAGCTGTTCGGCGGGAGGGCTACGAGCAGTACTTC. The genes are TRBV29-1 and TRBJ2-7; 9 bases are shared with TRBD2. V dropped 1 base and J dropped 3; count of bases not matched to a gene: 7. Germline CDR1 reads SQVTM; CDR2 reads ANQGSEA. CDR3 size: 15 residues.

This clone was detected once. The V call is TRBV4-2, the J call TRBJ2-7, with D unresolved. The CDR3 is 15 amino acids. Germline-derived CDR1 and CDR2 are LGHNA and YNFKEQ. Trimming cost V 0 bases and J 0 bases, with 9 bases left between them. The CDR3 DNA follows: TGTGCCAGCAGCCAAGATCTTGACTTCTCCTACGAGCAGTACTTC. This sequence encodes CASSQDLDFSYEQYF.

With regard to this clone: Its ends do not fully match the called genes, so a read error is possible. The chain joins TRBV11-2 to TRBJ1-2; D is unclear. Germline V gene lookup returns CDR1 SGHAT and CDR2 FQNNGV. The CDR3 spans 15 residues. The CDR3 loop is CASSLDPGTNYGYTF. The CDR3, as DNA: TGTGCCAGCAGTTTAGACCCGGGAACTAACTATGGCTACACCTTC.

The genes are TRBV4-1 and TRBJ1-2; 9 bases line up with TRBD1. This CDR3 is built from 17 residues. Looked up from germline, CDR1 is MGHRA and CDR2 is YSYEKL. V trimming: 0 bases; J trimming: 6 bases; junction bases outside the gene matches: 11. The CDR3 nucleotides are TGCGCCAGCAGCCAAGAAGGTCTGCGGACAGGGGTGAATGGCTACACCTTC. Residues: CASSQEGLRTGVNGYTF.

This chain connects TRBV6-5 to TRBJ1-2; TRBD1 might be the D (6 bases). V was cut by 5 bases and J by 1 base, with 11 bases left in between. CDR1 and CDR2 (germline): MNHEY, SVGAGI. CDR3 size: 14 residues. CDR3 bases: TGTGCCAGCAGTATGGACAGCGTTAACTATGGCTACACCTTC. Its translation is CASSMDSVNYGYTF.

J is TRBJ2-5 and V is TRBV6-5; a possible D gene is TRBD1 (6 bases). Trimming removed 3 bases from V and 5 bases from J, with 16 bases in between. This CDR3 spans 15 amino acids. Germline CDR1 is MNHEY and CDR2 is SVGAGI. The CDR3 DNA is TGTGCCAGCAGTTATAAACAGGGATTTGGCGAGACCCAGTACTTC. Translation gives CASSYKQGFGETQYF.

CDR3 bases: TGTGCCAGCAGCTTCGCTAGCGGGGCTTACAATGAGCAGTTCTTC. Its protein product is CASSFASGAYNEQFF. The chain combines TRBV7-2 with TRBJ2-1; TRBD2 agrees at 9 bases. The CDR3 is 15 amino acids. CDR1 and CDR2 from the germline V gene are SGHTA and FQGNSA. Germline trimming cut 3 bases from V and 4 bases from J; bases unmatched to any gene: 4.